A single sample is the source of the 7 T cell receptor beta chains below, sequenced in a study of CD8 T cells in ankylosing spondylitis. MiXCR was run by TCRdb on the 5' RACE reads, yielding one entry per CDR3 protein. Of 310,000 or so distinct CDR3 sequences detected, 15% to 25% appear once; the ten largest clones hold about 8%. Sequenced sample: blood, either unsorted or a sorted T cell fraction (not recorded which). The receptors were gathered from a male donor with ankylosing spondylitis or in good health (not recorded which).

The V gene is TRBV12-3 or TRBV12-4, the J gene TRBJ2-1; D is uncertain. Trimming removed 5 bases at V and 2 bases at J, with 4 bases between. CDR3 length: 12 residues. The chain's CDR3 is CASSPTYNEQFF. CDR3 in DNA: TGTGCCAGCAGTCCAACCTACAATGAGCAGTTCTTC.

This clonotype was observed a few times. V is TRBV9 and J is TRBJ1-1; D remains ambiguous. V lost 1 base, J lost 4 bases, and 17 bases lay in between. Looked up from germline, CDR1 is SGDLS and CDR2 is YYNGEE. This CDR3 is 16 amino acids long. In DNA, the CDR3 is TGTGCCAGCAGCGTATTAAGTTCCCTCAGGAGCACTGAAGCTTTCTTT. Amino acids: CASSVLSSLRSTEAFF.

The chain employs TRBV5-1 and TRBJ2-2; D uncertain. CDR3 size: 13 residues. V was trimmed by 0 bases and J by 7 bases, leaving 7 bases between them. CDR1 is SGHRS and CDR2 is YFSETQ in the germline V gene. The CDR3 region has the DNA TGCGCCAGCAGCTTGGAAGGGCACGGGGAGCTGTTTTTT. This translates into CASSLEGHGELFF.

This clonotype came up many times. At one of its ends the junction is not consistent with the germline gene, which may arise from a read error. This sequence joins TRBV11-2 and TRBJ2-3, with TRBD1 matching over 8 bases. The CDR3 extends over 15 amino acids. From germline, CDR1 is SGHAT and CDR2 FQNNGV. The CDR3 nucleotides are TGTGCCAGCAGTTTAGGGCAGGGGGCAACAGATACGCAGTATTTT. This translates into CASSLGQGATDTQYF.

This clonotype was seen at least ten times. The CDR3: CASSLRADSSNQPQHF. The CDR3 coding sequence is TGTGCCAGCAGCTTAAGGGCAGACTCTAGCAATCAGCCCCAGCATTTT. The genes are TRBV11-2 and TRBJ1-5; D uncertain. This CDR3 has 16 residues. From germline, CDR1 is SGHAT and CDR2 FQNNGV. The V end was cut by 2 bases, the J end by 0 bases, with 11 bases between.

J is TRBJ1-5 and V is TRBV7-2, with D possibly matching TRBD1 (6 bases). The V and J ends lost 5 bases and 6 bases respectively, with 17 bases between them. CDR1 and CDR2 (germline): SGHTA, FQGNSA. The CDR3 extends over 15 amino acids. CDR3 residues: CASSASWGAGQPQHF. For the CDR3, the DNA is TGTGCCAGCAGCGCCAGCTGGGGGGCGGGTCAGCCCCAGCATTTT. The complete variable domain, with remaining parts taken from reference TRBV7-2 and TRBJ1-5, reads GAGVSQSPSNKVTEKGKDVELRCDPISGHTALYWYRQSLGQGLEFLIYFQGNSAPDKSGLPSDRFSAERTGGSVSTLTIQRTQQEDSAVYLCASSASWGAGQPQHFGDGTRLSIL.

This clonotype occurred many times. The chain links TRBV7-6 to TRBJ2-3; 7 bases are a match to TRBD2. Germline loops: CDR1 SGHVS, CDR2 FNYEAQ. With 6 bases clipped from V and 2 bases from J, the junction kept 11 bases outside the gene matches. CDR3 length equals 16 residues. The CDR3 sequence: CASSALARGLTDTQYF. CDR3 coding DNA: TGTGCCAGCAGTGCACTAGCGAGAGGGCTCACAGATACGCAGTATTTT. Filled out from reference TRBV7-6 and TRBJ2-3, the complete variable domain reads GAGVSQSPRYKVTKRGQDVALRCDPISGHVSLYWYRQALGQGPEFLTYFNYEAQQDKSGLPNDRFSAERPEGSISTLTIQRTEQRDSAMYRCASSALARGLTDTQYFGPGTRLTVL.